These T cell receptor beta chains were read from a single sample in a study of beta chain features in type 1 diabetes. Sequencing used immunoSEQ multiplex PCR; TCRdb keeps in-frame clones, though not all of them. The table shows about 410,000 clones, with approximately 14% occurring only once. The sample comprised naive CD4+ T cells from blood. The receptors stem from a young man in good health. Each CDR3 is given with its conserved first and last residue. A D gene is named only where the DNA matches it firmly. For some rows the clone size is stated as once, few or many, or as a class when expanded; others skip it.

d_gene	v_gene	abundance	j_gene	len	CDR3nt	CDR3aa
-	TRBV4-3	few	TRBJ2-3	15	TGCGCCAGCAGCCAAGGTGGGGGCCGGGGAGATACGCAGTATTTT	CASSQGGGRGDTQYF
TRBD2	TRBV9	few	TRBJ2-1	16	TGTGCCAGCAGCGTAGCCGGGAGGCCTTCTTACAATGAGCAGTTCTTC	CASSVAGRPSYNEQFF
TRBD1	TRBV7-9	few	TRBJ2-5	15	TGTGCCAGCAGCCCCCCCTGGACAGGGACGGGGACCCAGTACTTC	CASSPPWTGTGTQYF
-	TRBV4-3	once	TRBJ1-1	15	TGCGCCAGCAGCCAAAAAAGACAGTTGAACACTGAAGCTTTCTTT	CASSQKRQLNTEAFF
-	TRBV9	few	TRBJ2-1	15	TGTGCCAGCAGCGTAGCTTCCAGGAAGAACAATGAGCAGTTCTTC	CASSVASRKNNEQFF
TRBD2	TRBV9	few	TRBJ2-1	16	TGTGCCAGCAGCTCCACTAGCGGGGTTTCCTACAATGAGCAGTTCTTC	CASSSTSGVSYNEQFF
TRBD2	TRBV6-6	few	TRBJ2-3	16	TGTGCCAGCAGTTACCCCCGCGGGGGAGGTACAGATACGCAGTATTTT	CASSYPRGGGTDTQYF
-	TRBV7-3	-	TRBJ2-1	13	TGTGCCAGCAGCCCTCGGACGACGAATGAGCAGTTCTTC	CASSPRTTNEQFF
-	TRBV27	few	TRBJ2-1	17	TGTGCCAGCAGTTTATCGGGGGAGCACTACTACAACAATGAGCAGTTCTTC	CASSLSGEHYYNNEQFF
-	TRBV18	-	TRBJ2-1	11	TGTGCCAGCTCACCACGGGATAAGCAGTTCTTC	CASSPRDKQFF
-	TRBV7-9	few	TRBJ2-1	14	TGTGCCAGCAGCTTAGCTGGGGGATACAATGAGCAGTTCTTC	CASSLAGGYNEQFF
TRBD1	TRBV5-4	-	TRBJ1-1	14	TGTGCCAGCAGCTTAAGACAGGGGAACACTGAAGCTTTCTTT	CASSLRQGNTEAFF
-	TRBV15	-	TRBJ2-4	15	TGTGCCACCAGCAGAGATAGGGCGGGACTGAACATTCAGTACTTC	CATSRDRAGLNIQYF
TRBD2	TRBV5-1	-	TRBJ2-3	14	TGCGCCAGCAGCTTCGGGGGGACCACAGATACGCAGTATTTT	CASSFGGTTDTQYF
TRBD2	TRBV5-4	few	TRBJ2-3	19	TGTGCCAGCAGCGACGCTCGGGCTAGCGGGAGTTTTGGCACAGATACGCAGTATTTT	CASSDARASGSFGTDTQYF
-	TRBV29-1	few	TRBJ1-5	16	TGCAGCGTTGAAGATAACGGAGGGGCTAGCAATCAGCCCCAGCATTTT	CSVEDNGGASNQPQHF
-	TRBV6-1	-	TRBJ2-1	11	TGTGCCAGCAGTGGGTTCTCACCCGAGTTCTTC	CASSGFSPEFF
-	TRBV5-6	-	TRBJ2-3	15	TGTGCCAGCAGCTTTGGCCGGAAGGACACAGATACGCAGTATTTT	CASSFGRKDTDTQYF
-	TRBV29-1	-	TRBJ1-2	13	TGCAGCGTTGAAGCGGGGAGGAACTATGGCTACACCTTC	CSVEAGRNYGYTF
-	TRBV4-3	-	TRBJ2-6	17	TGCGCCAGCAGCCAAGGAGCCAGCCTCTCTGGGGCCAACGTCCTGACTTTC	CASSQGASLSGANVLTF
-	TRBV5-4	few	TRBJ1-1	16	TGTGCCAGCAGCTTGGCGTCGGGACCGATGAACACTGAAGCTTTCTTT	CASSLASGPMNTEAFF
TRBD1	TRBV11-2	few	TRBJ2-5	15	TGTGCCAGCAGCTACGGGACAGGGGGCTTTGTGACCCAGTACTTC	CASSYGTGGFVTQYF
-	TRBV7-2	-	TRBJ2-3	15	TGTGCCAGCAGCTTAGCGGGGGCCGGTACAGATACGCAGTATTTT	CASSLAGAGTDTQYF
TRBD1	TRBV10-3	-	TRBJ1-1	13	TGTGCCACCAGGGACAGGGATGAAACTGAAGCTTTCTTT	CATRDRDETEAFF
-	TRBV30	few	TRBJ2-1	16	TGTGCCTGGAGACCACTACAGGGTTTCGGTTACAATGAGCAGTTCTTC	CAWRPLQGFGYNEQFF
-	TRBV19	-	TRBJ1-3	15	TGTGCCAGTAGTATTACTTGGGGAACTGGAAACACCATATATTTT	CASSITWGTGNTIYF
TRBD1	TRBV9	few	TRBJ1-3	14	TGTGCCAGCAGCCGGACAGGGACTGGAAACACCATATATTTT	CASSRTGTGNTIYF
TRBD2	TRBV19	few	TRBJ2-7	14	TGTGCCAGTAGGAAAAGCGGGGACCTATACGAGCAGTACTTC	CASRKSGDLYEQYF
TRBD2	TRBV5-4	few	TRBJ2-3	14	TGTGCCAGCAGCACAAGCGGGAGTACAGATACGCAGTATTTT	CASSTSGSTDTQYF
TRBD1	TRBV2	-	TRBJ1-2	15	TGTGCCAGCAGCCGAGGGACAGGGCTGGCCTATGGCTACACCTTC	CASSRGTGLAYGYTF
TRBD1	TRBV20-1	-	TRBJ2-3	11	TGCAGTGCACGACAGGGTCCCGAGCAGTATTTT	CSARQGPEQYF
TRBD2	TRBV7-9	-	TRBJ2-3	17	TGTGCCAGCAGCTATCAGAGGACTAGCGGGGAAGCAGATACGCAGTATTTT	CASSYQRTSGEADTQYF
-	TRBV4-2	-	TRBJ2-7	15	TGTGCCAGCAGCCAAGATAATCGGAATACCTACGAGCAGTACTTC	CASSQDNRNTYEQYF
TRBD1	TRBV11-3	-	TRBJ2-5	13	TGTGCCATCTCTGGCAGGGGGCGCGAGACCCAGTACTTC	CAISGRGRETQYF
-	TRBV10-3	few	TRBJ1-5	14	TGTGCCATCAGTGAGGGGGGTAGCAATCAGCCCCAGCATTTT	CAISEGGSNQPQHF
TRBD2	TRBV7-2	-	TRBJ2-1	13	TGTGCCAGCAGCCGCAGACTAGCAACCGGGGTGATCTTC	CASSRRLATGVIF
-	TRBV4-3	-	TRBJ2-3	13	TGCGCCAGCAGTCCGGGGGGCACAGATACGCAGTATTTT	CASSPGGTDTQYF
-	TRBV29-1	-	TRBJ1-3	11	TGCAGCGTTATTACTGGAAACACCATATATTTT	CSVITGNTIYF
-	TRBV20-1	-	TRBJ1-1	11	TGCAGTGCTAGAGTGGGTACTGAAGCTTTCTTT	CSARVGTEAFF
-	TRBV19	few	TRBJ1-5	14	TGTGCCAGTAGTCCCAACAGCGGAAATCAGCCCCAGCATTTT	CASSPNSGNQPQHF
-	TRBV18	-	TRBJ2-6	17	TGTGCCAGCTCAGAATACACGGCATCCTCTGGGGCCAACGTCCTGACTTTC	CASSEYTASSGANVLTF
TRBD2	TRBV7-3	few	TRBJ2-1	15	TGTGCCAGCAGCCCCGGGACTAGCGGGAGGGATGAGCAGTTCTTC	CASSPGTSGRDEQFF
-	TRBV11-3	-	TRBJ2-5	14	TGTGCCAGCAGCTCCAGGGCCGAGGGAGAGACCCAGTACTTC	CASSSRAEGETQYF
TRBD2	TRBV5-6	few	TRBJ2-1	19	TGTGCCAGCAGCTTACTAGCGGGGGGCAATTTCCCCTCCTACAATGAGCAGTTCTTC	CASSLLAGGNFPSYNEQFF
TRBD2	TRBV6-5	few	TRBJ2-5	14	TGTGCCAGCAGTGTAGCGGGAGTGGTTCAGACCCAGTACTTC	CASSVAGVVQTQYF
-	TRBV9	few	TRBJ2-1	17	TGTGCCAGCAGCGTAGGCGCAACTCGCCTCTCCTACAATGAGCAGTTCTTC	CASSVGATRLSYNEQFF
TRBD2	TRBV7-9	-	TRBJ2-5	16	TGTGCCAGCAGCTTAGCGACTAGCAAGATATCTTCGCGCCAGTACTTC	CASSLATSKISSRQYF
-	TRBV9	-	TRBJ1-3	14	TGTGCCAGCCAAACCGGGAGCTCTGGAAACACCATATATTTT	CASQTGSSGNTIYF
TRBD2	TRBV15	-	TRBJ2-1	15	TGTGCCACCAGCAGAGACTCCCTAGCGGGGGCCGCGCAGTTCTTC	CATSRDSLAGAAQFF
TRBD1	TRBV7-9	few	TRBJ2-1	16	TGTGCCAGCAGCTTAGCAGGCGGACAGGGCGGCAATGAGCAGTTCTTC	CASSLAGGQGGNEQFF
TRBD1	TRBV2	few	TRBJ2-2	16	TGTGCCAGCAGTGAGACCCGGGACAGGGCTCCCGGGGAGCTGTTTTTT	CASSETRDRAPGELFF
-	TRBV5-1	-	TRBJ2-4	14	TGCGCCAGTGCTCTCCTAGCGACAAAAAACATTCAGTACTTC	CASALLATKNIQYF